The present TCR beta chain was sequenced within a study of T cell responses to AZD1222 COVID-19 vaccine (dated by TCRdb to about 2021). Regarding the study in general: AZD1222 recipients whose second dose came at about 4 weeks and those whose second dose came at about 12 weeks were combined into one group, since spike-specific TCR depth and breadth did not differ between the two schedules. TCR sequencing was performed for roughly 240 trial participants, of whom some 200 were given two doses of AZD1222 and roughly 25 were given two doses of MenACWY control vaccine. Trial participants were enrolled into age subgroups of 18-55, 56-69 and 70-plus years, which contained about 150, 28 and 57 TCR-sequenced participants, respectively.

This specimen's time point label, per the study, means: baseline before first vaccination. The vaccinee samples were drawn from two UK trials, COV001 and COV002, one of which was a single-blind randomized controlled phase 2/3 trial testing AZD1222 (ChAdOx1 nCoV-19) in healthy adults. Trial participant PBMC samples were collected at day 0 and day 28 after the second dose for TCRbeta chain sequencing. CDR1 and CDR2, looked up from the germline V gene (reference sequence), are LGHDT and YNNKEL. V and J are truncated by 7 bases and 0 bases respectively, leaving an intervening sequence of 19 bases. The CDR3 covers 17 residues, taking in both the cysteine and the phenylalanine. The CDR3 DNA has 51 bases and is translated from base 1. The CDR3 regions of human TCRbeta chains were analyzed by immunosequencing. For the original study's pipeline: Repertoire TCRs were matched against a reference library of SARS-CoV-2-specific TCRs generated with the MIRA antigen-specificity platform. Breadth meant the fraction of unique TCRs that were SARS-CoV-2-associated, whereas depth meant the fraction of total T cells that were SARS-CoV-2-associated. Using the MIRA data, each spike-specific TCR was mapped to the spike region that the TCR reacts to and placed in a CD4 or CD8 class. Log10-transformed breadth and depth values were compared by one-way ANOVA with Sidak's multiple comparisons tests. TCRdb stores this immuneACCESS table with in-frame sequences only. Part of the clones is absent; in the studies checked, under half of the shortfall reflects unresolved V genes, and no reason is known for the rest. The V and J calls and clone size come from that table; D and trimming were worked out from the DNA. Here the sample has tens of thousands of clones; 90% occur a single time. The ten top clones hold 5.2% of the sample.

Remarks on this clone: Its antigen remains undetermined. Base qualities are missing; no much larger clone stands one base away.

Study-wide findings and limitations: CD4 TCRs associated with the vaccine covered the entire spike protein, and the dominant responses were in regions 160-218 and 743-854. Because no day 14 peak-response samples were available, the repertoires could be characterized only after the peak T cell response. Conclusions about previously exposed vaccinees were limited because only six AZD1222 recipients were SARS-CoV-2 seropositive at baseline. In the small 56-69-year group, the increase in depth fell short of significance, most likely because of low power. Participants were mostly white British and included more females than males, and it was suggested by the authors that clonal diversity may have been underestimated. After two AZD1222 doses, both the breadth and the depth of spike-specific TCRs were significantly higher than at day 0 and than in MenACWY recipients. Epitopes outside the regions mutated in the B.1.351 and B.1.1.7 variants were reportedly recognized by nearly half of the unique spike-specific TCRs.

The specimen comprised peripheral blood, sampled on day 0 of AZD1222 vaccination. This clonotype originated in an adult in good health. The chain employs TRBV3-1 (or the pseudogene TRBV3-2) and TRBJ2-1, with the D segment possibly TRBD1 or TRBD2, each aligning over 6 bases. The CDR3 sequence is CASTTGTSSYSYNEQFF. DNA sequence: TGTGCCAGCACCACAGGGACTTCTTCCTACTCCTACAATGAGCAGTTCTTC.